This TCR beta chain originates from a study of cytomegalovirus exposure and HLA in healthy donors. This clone was found a few times. Use of 60 Vbeta and 13 Jbeta primers characterized the PCR. Some clones are missing from TCRdb's copy, which holds only in-frame ones; the method was immunoSEQ multiplex PCR. The table records tens of thousands of clones, about two thirds of them present only once. The junction had 8 bases not matched to a gene; V was cut back by 4 bases and J by 0 bases. The CDR3 is 17 amino acids. CDR1 and CDR2 from the germline V gene are LNHDA and SQIVND (reference sequence). The chain recombines TRBV19 with TRBJ2-4; 8 nucleotides agree with TRBD2. What was sequenced was PBMCs. The sequence derives from a man in his 60s in good health and CMV-seronegative. Here the CDR3 DNA reads TGTGCCAGTAGTAGTCCGGGACTAGGGCGAGCCAAAAACATTCAGTACTTC. The encoded protein is CASSSPGLGRAKNIQYF.